The 23 T cell receptor beta chains given below trace back to one sample, sequenced in a study of beta chain features in type 1 diabetes. Study outcomes and limitations: Patients with Type 1 diabetes showed moderately but significantly shorter TCRB CDR3s in all four CD4+ subsets.

Their recognized antigens are unknown. Reverse transcribing all isolated RNA meant expressed TCRB transcripts were sequenced. Sequencing was performed with immunoSEQ multiplex PCR; in TCRdb, only in-frame clones are kept and a portion is missing. The data hold more than 300,000 clones, with 9.5% to 10% observed a single time. Sequencing was done on a sample of central memory CD4+ T cells from blood. These TCRs come from a man younger than 45 with type 1 diabetes.

This clone was counted a few times. V gene TRBV5-4 combines with J gene TRBJ2-1, with D tentatively TRBD2 (6 bases). With 4 bases removed from V and 1 base from J, the gap between germline ends came to 15 bases. The germline CDR1 and CDR2 sequences are SGHNT and YYREEE (reference sequence). The CDR3 consists of 16 residues. CDR3 sequence: CASSLGGAVSYNEQFF. DNA for the CDR3: TGTGCCAGCAGCCTTGGAGGGGCGGTTTCCTACAATGAGCAGTTCTTC.

The sample holds a few counts of this clone. The chain carries TRBV27 and TRBJ2-5; the D gene is possibly TRBD2 (5 bases). There are 12 residues in the CDR3. V was shortened by 7 bases and J by 11 bases, with 17 bases between the two germline ends. Germline V gene sequence: CDR1 MNHEY, CDR2 SMNVEV (reference sequence). The CDR3 nucleotides read TGTGCCAGCAAGGGCGACACGGGGAAGCAGTACTTC. Translation: CASKGDTGKQYF.

On this clone: Other DNA sequences in the same sample also yield this CDR3. The genes are TRBV9 and TRBJ2-6; a weak D match, TRBD2 (6 bases). V lost 4 bases and J 0 bases, leaving 8 bases between the germline ends. This CDR3 spans 15 amino acids. Per the germline V gene, CDR1 is SGDLS and CDR2 is YYNGEE. The CDR3 loop reads CASSPTSSGANVLTF. The DNA of the CDR3 is TGTGCCAGCAGCCCGACTAGCTCTGGGGCCAACGTCCTGACTTTC.

This clone was found a few times. DNA of the CDR3: TGTGCCAGCAGTTGGTTAGCGGGAGAGACCCAGTACTTC. Protein: CASSWLAGETQYF. The chain carries TRBV6-1 and TRBJ2-5, with 7 bases identical to TRBD2. The CDR3 extends over 13 amino acids. The ends lost 5 bases at V and 4 bases at J; junction bases unmatched: 4. From germline, CDR1 is MNHNS and CDR2 SASEGT.

The V and J genes are TRBV28 and TRBJ2-3, with TRBD2 matching 7 bases. Trimming took 6 bases from V and 5 from J; bases not matched to a gene: 2. The CDR3 is 12 amino acids. Germline-derived CDR1 and CDR2 are MDHEN and SYDVKM. Here the CDR3 reads CASSTSVDTQYF. The CDR3 coding sequence is TGTGCCAGCAGCACTAGCGTAGATACGCAGTATTTT.

V and J are TRBV10-1 and TRBJ2-7, with D perhaps matching TRBD2 (6 bases). The CDR3 runs 14 residues. Germline loops: CDR1 WNHNN, CDR2 SYGVQD (reference sequence). Trimming took off 6 bases at V and 1 base at J, with 13 bases between the two ends. CDR3 region: CASSRDFASYEQYF. The CDR3 region has the DNA TGCGCCAGCAGCCGGGACTTTGCTTCCTACGAGCAGTACTTC.

This clone has just a few counts. This chain connects TRBV5-1 to TRBJ2-1; tentatively, D is TRBD1 (6 bases). Trimming cost V 3 bases and J 3 bases, with 13 bases left between them. In germline, CDR1 is SGHRS, CDR2 YFSETQ. There are 15 residues in the CDR3. The CDR3 here is CASSSGQTYYNEQFF. The CDR3 DNA follows: TGCGCCAGCAGCTCTGGACAGACTTACTACAATGAGCAGTTCTTC.

The chain recombines TRBV25-1 with TRBJ2-7; 8 bases fit TRBD1. With V trimmed by 6 bases and J by 0 bases, 4 bases remained unmatched. The V gene's germline CDR1 is MGHDK and CDR2 SYGVNS. This CDR3 has 14 amino acids. The CDR3 loop reads CASRGQGSSYEQYF. Here the CDR3 DNA reads TGTGCCAGCAGAGGACAGGGCAGCTCCTACGAGCAGTACTTC.

Worth noting for this clone: A far larger clone is off by one base, so a read error is likely. The chain combines TRBV11-2 with TRBJ2-5; D gene ambiguous. This CDR3 is built from 11 residues. Germline CDR1 and CDR2: SGHAT and FQNNGV. Trimming shortened V by 5 bases and J by 1 base, and 2 bases separated the two germline ends. CDR3 bases: TGTGCCAGCAGCCTCCAAGAGACCCAGTACTTC. Protein sequence: CASSLQETQYF.

This clone has more than one count but fewer than ten. CDR3 loop: CASSAPGLAVYEQYF. CDR3 nucleotides: TGTGCCAGCAGCGCCCCGGGACTAGCGGTGTACGAGCAGTACTTC. The V and J genes are TRBV7-2 and TRBJ2-7; the match to TRBD2 covers 11 bases. V lost 5 bases, J lost 4 bases, and 7 bases stayed unmatched. CDR1 is SGHTA and CDR2 is FQGNSA in the germline V gene. This CDR3 has 15 amino acids.

CDR3 residues: CATADYGQPQHF. Written as DNA, the CDR3 is TGTGCCACTGCCGACTATGGCCAGCCCCAGCATTTT. The chain has TRBV6-5 and TRBJ1-5; D remains unclear. This CDR3 is 12 amino acids long. Trimming took off 10 bases at V and 7 bases at J, with 14 bases between the two ends. Germline lookup yields CDR1 MNHEY and CDR2 SVGAGI.

The CDR3 DNA follows: TGTGCCAGCAGCCAGGAAACGCACAGGACAGGGCGTGAGACCCAGTACTTC. Translation: CASSQETHRTGRETQYF. The gene calls are TRBV4-2 and TRBJ2-5; TRBD1 agrees at 8 bases. The CDR3 has 17 amino acids. Germline V gene sequence: CDR1 LGHNA, CDR2 YNFKEQ. V gave up 3 bases and J gave up 5 bases; unmatched junction bases: 14.

This chain joins TRBV6-6 and TRBJ2-7, with D perhaps TRBD2 (6 bases). The CDR3 contains 16 residues. In germline, CDR1 is MNHNY, CDR2 SVGAGI (reference sequence). V dropped 5 bases and J dropped 3 bases, with 20 bases sitting between them. The CDR3 reads CASSTHPQGEVYEQYF. The CDR3 DNA follows: TGTGCCAGCAGTACCCACCCACAAGGGGAGGTCTACGAGCAGTACTTC.

This chain joins TRBV6-6 and TRBJ2-1; D call uncertain. CDR1 is MNHNY, CDR2 SVGAGI, per germline (reference sequence). The CDR3 spans 11 residues. Trimming shortened V by 9 bases and J by 10 bases, and 13 bases separated the two germline ends. CDR3 coding DNA: TGTGCCAGTCGATATTTCGGGGAGCAGTTCTTC. Translation: CASRYFGEQFF.

V usage is TRBV7-8 and J usage is TRBJ2-3; D unclear. CDR3 length: 14 residues. Germline CDR1 is SGHVS and CDR2 is FQNEAQ. Trimming pared 6 bases from V and 2 bases from J, leaving 12 bases between. Written as DNA, the CDR3 is TGTGCCAGCAGTCAGCCCCGATTCACAGATACGCAGTATTTT. Translating gives CASSQPRFTDTQYF. The complete variable domain, with remaining parts taken from reference TRBV7-8 and TRBJ2-3, reads GAGVSQSPRYKVAKRGQDVALRCDPISGHVSLFWYQQALGQGPEFLTYFQNEAQLDKSGLPSDRFFAERPEGSVSTLKIQRTQQEDSAVYLCASSQPRFTDTQYFGPGTRLTVL.

This chain connects TRBV15 to TRBJ2-3; 14 nucleotides align to TRBD2. V dropped 1 base and J dropped 9; count of bases not matched to a gene: 9. Germline CDR1 reads LNHNV; CDR2 reads YYDKDF (reference sequence). The CDR3 runs 17 residues. Here the CDR3 DNA reads TGTGCCACCAGCAGAGTGGTAGGGACTAGCGGGGGTGGGACGCAGTATTTT. Its translation is CATSRVVGTSGGGTQYF.

The chain combines TRBV15 with TRBJ1-2; TRBD1 is a possible D gene (6 bases). Germline assignment: CDR1 LNHNV and CDR2 YYDKDF (reference sequence). The CDR3 extends over 14 amino acids. Trimming took off 0 bases at V and 6 bases at J, with 11 bases between the two ends. CDR3 nucleotide sequence: TGTGCCACCAGCAGAGATGTAAAGGGGGATGGCTACACCTTC. This sequence encodes CATSRDVKGDGYTF.

Note on this clone: A much larger clone is a single base away; this may be a read error. CDR3 protein: CASSLDRNTEAFF. CDR3 in DNA: TGTGCCAGCAGCTTGGACAGGAACACTGAAGCTTTCTTT. V is TRBV11-2 and J is TRBJ1-1, with D possibly TRBD1 on 6 matching bases. V gave up 3 bases and J gave up 1 base, with 6 bases separating them. CDR1 and CDR2 from the germline V gene are SGHAT and FQNNGV. The CDR3 contains 13 residues.

With regard to this clone: Other nucleotide sequences in the sample specify the same CDR3. The chain combines TRBV11-2 with TRBJ1-1, with TRBD1 as a possible D gene (6 bases). The V and J ends lost 3 bases and 2 bases respectively, with 10 bases between them. CDR3 length: 14 residues. From germline, CDR1 is SGHAT and CDR2 FQNNGV. CDR3 in DNA: TGTGCCAGCAGCTTCCAGGGGATTAACACTGAAGCTTTCTTT. It encodes CASSFQGINTEAFF.

This clone occurred a few times. This chain uses TRBV18 with TRBJ2-1, with TRBD2 matching over 13 bases. From germline, CDR1 is KGHSH and CDR2 LQKENI. This CDR3 has 16 amino acids. The ends lost 10 bases at V and 4 bases at J; junction bases unmatched: 10. Here the CDR3 reads CATPRLAGGLYNEQFF. CDR3 coding DNA: TGTGCCACCCCTAGACTAGCGGGAGGTTTGTACAATGAGCAGTTCTTC.

In its sample, this clone was seen a few times. The V gene is TRBV19, the J gene TRBJ2-1, with 7 bases that match TRBD2. This CDR3 comprises 16 residues. CDR1 is LNHDA and CDR2 is SQIVND in the germline V gene (reference sequence). Trimming at V came to 6 bases and at J to 3 bases, leaving 11 bases not matched to a gene. The CDR3 sequence is CASRGASGRDYNEQFF. CDR3 coding DNA: TGTGCCAGTAGAGGCGCTTCAGGGAGGGACTACAATGAGCAGTTCTTC.

This clone was detected only a few times. The genes are TRBV6-5 and TRBJ2-2, with D perhaps being TRBD1 or TRBD2 (7 bases each). Germline loops: CDR1 MNHEY, CDR2 SVGAGI. The CDR3 extends over 14 amino acids. Trimming pared 6 bases from V and 5 bases from J, leaving 13 bases between. The CDR3 loop reads CASSRQGGTGELFF. CDR3 bases: TGTGCCAGCAGCCGACAGGGAGGGACCGGGGAGCTGTTTTTT.

The chain couples TRBV10-1 to TRBJ2-1; 11 nucleotides align to TRBD1. The germline V gene encodes CDR1 WNHNN and CDR2 SYGVQD (reference sequence). The ends lost 6 bases at V and 6 bases at J; junction bases unmatched: 7. This CDR3 is built from 15 residues. This CDR3 reads CASRNGQGAGNEQFF. In DNA form, the CDR3 reads TGCGCCAGCAGGAACGGACAGGGGGCGGGCAATGAGCAGTTCTTC.